Described below is a single TCR beta chain sequence and its context. Its antigen is unknown. Libraries were prepared by immunoSEQ multiplex PCR; TCRdb keeps only in-frame clonotypes and omits some of them. The sample yields 10,000 to 15,000 clones, 80% to 95% seen once. The data originate from a study of PD-1 blockade in classical Hodgkin lymphoma. General observations from the study: The study found complete responders had baseline diversity similar to newly diagnosed patients. It was CD4+ TCR diversity, not CD8+, that rose significantly by C4D1.

Every patient had relapsed following autologous stem cell transplantation, and cohorts differed in brentuximab vedotin exposure. Looked up from germline, CDR1 is LNHDA and CDR2 is SQIVND (reference sequence). This CDR3 has 13 residues. Trimming took 5 bases from V and 4 from J, leaving 10 bases between them. Sequenced material: peripheral blood mononuclear cells (PBMCs), taken at baseline. The chain couples TRBV19 to TRBJ2-3, with D tentatively TRBD1 or TRBD2 (6 bases each). The sequence was obtained from a human donor with classical Hodgkin lymphoma. CDR3 DNA: TGTGCCAGTAGTCGGGGGCCCTCAGATACGCAGTATTTT. This encodes CASSRGPSDTQYF. The full variable domain, completed using reference TRBV19 and TRBJ2-3, is DGGITQSPKYLFRKEGQNVTLSCEQNLNHDAMYWYRQDPGQGLRLIYYSQIVNDFQKGDIAEGYSVSREKKESFPLTVTSAQKNPTAFYLCASSRGPSDTQYFGPGTRLTVL.